The rows below give T cell receptor beta chains drawn from one sample of a study of shared clonotypes between healthy human individuals. This table comes from immunoSEQ multiplex PCR, and its TCRdb copy is limited to in-frame clones, with some not included. The table has roughly 220,000 clones, over 50% seen once; the top ten hold 11%. Sequenced: memory CD4+ T cells sorted from blood. These receptors were obtained from a man younger than 45 in good health. Each CDR3 is given without its conserved first and last residue. Fields, in order: J gene, V gene, CDR3 protein.

TRBJ2-7 TRBV2 ASSAGTGVHYEQY
TRBJ1-4 TRBV10-3 AISEGQGAIPATNEKLF
TRBJ2-3 TRBV28 ASSPSPGRPADTQY
TRBJ2-3 TRBV11-3 ASSLSGTGGAGTQY
TRBJ2-4 TRBV28 ASKTGTTKNIQY
TRBJ2-1 TRBV12-2 ASRLAIRHNLARETPYNEQF
TRBJ1-1 TRBV28 ASSLVGHRMNTEAF
TRBJ2-3 TRBV19 ASSRTGVGTDTQY
TRBJ2-3 TRBV14 ASSPLGRVGPDTQY
TRBJ2-7 TRBV11-2 ASRRNRGVEQY
TRBJ2-6 TRBV5-1 ASSFLGGTGANVLT
TRBJ2-1 TRBV2 ASSPLAGPYNEQF
TRBJ2-1 TRBV5-1 ASSLYQQGASNNEQF
TRBJ1-1 TRBV11-2 ASSLGDWTDTEAF
TRBJ2-7 TRBV29-1 SVPGQGSYEQY
TRBJ1-4 TRBV7-8 ASSLAIERYNEKLF
TRBJ1-5 TRBV6-5 ASSRRTGRDQPQH
TRBJ2-5 TRBV6-1 ASTRRRETQY
TRBJ1-1 TRBV5-1 ASSLDSGIRNTEAF
TRBJ2-3 TRBV11-3 ASSLRQGYTDTQY
TRBJ2-1 TRBV28 ASRLGGGPYNEQF
TRBJ2-5 TRBV27 ASSPAGLAGEGVETQY
TRBJ2-1 TRBV11-3 ASSPGLPSYNEQF
TRBJ2-3 TRBV27 ASSLFVQGTSTDTQY
TRBJ2-1 TRBV28 ASRPEGLAGHNEQF
TRBJ2-7 TRBV19 ASSISGISYEQY
TRBJ2-7 TRBV5-6 ASSAGTSGNYEQY
TRBJ2-3 TRBV27 ASTPVIEGTDTQY
TRBJ1-2 TRBV7-9 ASSFGDNYGYT
TRBJ1-1 TRBV5-5 ASSLGTSTEAF
TRBJ2-7 TRBV11-2 ASSPDVLAYEQY
TRBJ2-2 TRBV7-2 ASSFPSGSGFGELF
TRBJ1-1 TRBV6-5 ASSYNTVTEAF
TRBJ2-1 TRBV9 ASSVSGSRNEQF
TRBJ2-7 TRBV5-4 ASSLRAAYEQY
TRBJ2-1 TRBV4-1 ASSYAGAIYEQF
TRBJ1-2 TRBV11-2 ASSSPRLSTAGYT
TRBJ2-1 TRBV7-6 ASSLSHNEQF
TRBJ2-3 TRBV2 ASSLDRPTDTQY
TRBJ2-7 TRBV7-2 ASSFTSGPFYEQY
TRBJ2-7 TRBV5-1 ASSPWTSDRNEQY
TRBJ2-3 TRBV25-1 ASRRGYPTDTQY
TRBJ1-1 TRBV7-8 ASSRGRPSGNTEAF
TRBJ2-7 TRBV6-5 ASSITSGAAYEQY
TRBJ1-1 TRBV7-9 ASSLLSGGNTEAF
TRBJ2-5 TRBV6-6 ASSYPSGRGETQY
TRBJ2-1 TRBV7-8 ASSIGGKVNEQF
TRBJ2-7 TRBV19 ASESGTYEQY
TRBJ2-1 TRBV15 ATSRVVGGEQF
TRBJ2-5 TRBV18 ASSPKETQY
TRBJ1-5 TRBV27 ASSLDGPGTGGIQPQH
TRBJ2-7 TRBV28 ASSLTGQAYEQY
TRBJ1-5 TRBV19 ASDDPQQGFYQPQH
TRBJ1-1 TRBV6-4 ASSDFLWQRAF
TRBJ1-1 TRBV30 ACGFTGDTEAF
TRBJ2-1 TRBV6-1 ASSPEGTSGSQQF